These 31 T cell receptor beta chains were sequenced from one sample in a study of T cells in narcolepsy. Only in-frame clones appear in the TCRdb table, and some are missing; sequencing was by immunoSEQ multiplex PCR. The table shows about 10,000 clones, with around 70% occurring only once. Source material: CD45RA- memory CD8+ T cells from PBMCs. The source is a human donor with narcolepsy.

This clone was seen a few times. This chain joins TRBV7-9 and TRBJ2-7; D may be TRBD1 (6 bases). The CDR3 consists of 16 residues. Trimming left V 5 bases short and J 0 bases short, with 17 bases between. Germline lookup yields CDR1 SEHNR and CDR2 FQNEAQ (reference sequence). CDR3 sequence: CASSQNSGVGSYEQYF. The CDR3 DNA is TGTGCCAGCAGCCAAAATTCAGGGGTCGGCTCCTACGAGCAGTACTTC.

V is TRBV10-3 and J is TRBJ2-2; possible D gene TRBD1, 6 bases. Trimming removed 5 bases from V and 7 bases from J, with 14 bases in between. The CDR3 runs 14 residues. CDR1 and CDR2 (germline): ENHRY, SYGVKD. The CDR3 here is CAISSTGYDGELFF. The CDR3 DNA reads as TGTGCCATCAGTTCGACAGGATACGACGGGGAGCTGTTTTTT.

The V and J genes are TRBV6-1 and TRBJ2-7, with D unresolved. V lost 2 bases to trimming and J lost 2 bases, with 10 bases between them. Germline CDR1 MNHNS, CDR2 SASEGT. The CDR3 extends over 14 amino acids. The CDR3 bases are TGTGCCAGCAGTGAATTGGCCTGGGCCTACGAGCAGTACTTC. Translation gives CASSELAWAYEQYF.

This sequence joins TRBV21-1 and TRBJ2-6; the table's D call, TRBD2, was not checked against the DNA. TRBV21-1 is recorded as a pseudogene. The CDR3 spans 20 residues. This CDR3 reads CASSVRGLAGSSSGANVLTF. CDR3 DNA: TGTGCCAGCAGCGTACGGGGACTAGCGGGTTCCAGCTCTGGGGCCAACGTCCTGACTTTC.

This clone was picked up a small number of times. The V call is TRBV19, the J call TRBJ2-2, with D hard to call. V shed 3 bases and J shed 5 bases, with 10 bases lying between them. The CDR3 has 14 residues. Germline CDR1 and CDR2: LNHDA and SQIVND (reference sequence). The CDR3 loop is CASSILVGTGELFF. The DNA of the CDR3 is TGTGCCAGTAGTATCCTAGTGGGGACCGGGGAGCTGTTTTTT. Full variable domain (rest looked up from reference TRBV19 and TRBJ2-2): DGGITQSPKYLFRKEGQNVTLSCEQNLNHDAMYWYRQDPGQGLRLIYYSQIVNDFQKGDIAEGYSVSREKKESFPLTVTSAQKNPTAFYLCASSILVGTGELFFGEGSRLTVL.

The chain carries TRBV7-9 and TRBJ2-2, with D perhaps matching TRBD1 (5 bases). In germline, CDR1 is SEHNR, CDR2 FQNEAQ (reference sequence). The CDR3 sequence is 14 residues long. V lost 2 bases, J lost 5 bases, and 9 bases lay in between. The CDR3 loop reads CASSLRGPTGELFF. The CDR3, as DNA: TGTGCCAGCAGCTTAAGGGGTCCAACCGGGGAGCTGTTTTTT.

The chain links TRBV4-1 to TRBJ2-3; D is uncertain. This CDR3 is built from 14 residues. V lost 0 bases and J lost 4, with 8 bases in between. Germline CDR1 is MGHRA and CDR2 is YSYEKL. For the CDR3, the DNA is TGCGCCAGCAGCCAAGAGGAACAGCCAGATACGCAGTATTTT. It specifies CASSQEEQPDTQYF.

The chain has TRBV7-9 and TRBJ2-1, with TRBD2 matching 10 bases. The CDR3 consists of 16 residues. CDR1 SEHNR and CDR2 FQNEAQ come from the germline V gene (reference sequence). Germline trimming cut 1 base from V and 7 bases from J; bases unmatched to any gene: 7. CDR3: CASSLVRAGGLNEQFF. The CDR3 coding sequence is TGTGCCAGCAGCTTAGTCCGAGCGGGGGGGCTGAATGAGCAGTTCTTC.

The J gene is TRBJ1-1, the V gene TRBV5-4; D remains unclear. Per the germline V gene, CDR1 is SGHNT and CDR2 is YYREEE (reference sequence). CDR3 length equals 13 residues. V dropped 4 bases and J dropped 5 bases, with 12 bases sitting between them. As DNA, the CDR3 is TGTGCCAGCAGCCGAGGTCTGGTAACTGAAGCTTTCTTT. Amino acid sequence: CASSRGLVTEAFF.

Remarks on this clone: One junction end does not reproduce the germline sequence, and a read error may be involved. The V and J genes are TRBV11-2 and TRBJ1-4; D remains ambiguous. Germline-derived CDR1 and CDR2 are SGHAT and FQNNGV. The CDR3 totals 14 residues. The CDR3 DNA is TGTGCCAGCAGGACCGCCAGTACTATTGAACAACTGTTTTTT. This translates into CASRTASTIEQLFF.

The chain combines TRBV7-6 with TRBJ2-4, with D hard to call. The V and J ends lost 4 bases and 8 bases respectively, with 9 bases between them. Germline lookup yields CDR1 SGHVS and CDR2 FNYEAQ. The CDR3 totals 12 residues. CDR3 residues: CASSSGDDIQYF. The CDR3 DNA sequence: TGTGCCAGCAGCTCAGGAGATGACATTCAGTACTTC.

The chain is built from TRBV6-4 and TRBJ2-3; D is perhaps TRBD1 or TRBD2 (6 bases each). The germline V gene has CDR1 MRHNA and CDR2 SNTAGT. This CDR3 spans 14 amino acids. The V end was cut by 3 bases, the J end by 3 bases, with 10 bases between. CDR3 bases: TGTGCCAGCAGTGAAGGAGGGGGTACAGATACGCAGTATTTT. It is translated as CASSEGGGTDTQYF.

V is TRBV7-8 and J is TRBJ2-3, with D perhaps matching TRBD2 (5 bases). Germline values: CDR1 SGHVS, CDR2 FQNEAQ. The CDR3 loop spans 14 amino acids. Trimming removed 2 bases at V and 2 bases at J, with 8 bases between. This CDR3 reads CASSLTGSTDTQYF. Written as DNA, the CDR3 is TGTGCCAGCAGCTTAACGGGGTCCACAGATACGCAGTATTTT.

The CDR3 region is CASSQDFLQPQHF. In nucleotides, the CDR3 is TGTGCCAGCAGCCAAGATTTTCTTCAGCCCCAGCATTTT. The rearrangement joins TRBV14 to TRBJ1-5; D call uncertain. The germline CDR1 and CDR2 sequences are SGHDN and FVKESK. The CDR3 loop spans 13 amino acids. The germline V and J ends were trimmed by 0 bases and 6 bases, with 6 bases remaining between them.

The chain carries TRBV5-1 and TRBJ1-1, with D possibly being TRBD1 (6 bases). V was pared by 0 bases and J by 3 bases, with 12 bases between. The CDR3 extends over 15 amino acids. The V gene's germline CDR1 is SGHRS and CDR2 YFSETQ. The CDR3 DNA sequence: TGCGCCAGCAGCTTGGGTAGGGGGACTTACACTGAAGCTTTCTTT. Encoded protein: CASSLGRGTYTEAFF.

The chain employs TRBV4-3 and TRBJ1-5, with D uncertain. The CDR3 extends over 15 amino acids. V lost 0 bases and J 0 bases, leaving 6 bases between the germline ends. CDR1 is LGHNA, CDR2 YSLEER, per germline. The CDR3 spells CASSQDGYSNQPQHF. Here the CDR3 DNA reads TGCGCCAGCAGCCAAGATGGTTATAGCAATCAGCCCCAGCATTTT.

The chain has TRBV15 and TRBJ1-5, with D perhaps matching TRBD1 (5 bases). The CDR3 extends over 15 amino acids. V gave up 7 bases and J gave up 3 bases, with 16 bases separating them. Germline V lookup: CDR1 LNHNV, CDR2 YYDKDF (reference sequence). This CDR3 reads CATTQGRPHNQPQHF. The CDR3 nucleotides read TGTGCCACCACTCAGGGCCGCCCCCACAATCAGCCCCAGCATTTT.

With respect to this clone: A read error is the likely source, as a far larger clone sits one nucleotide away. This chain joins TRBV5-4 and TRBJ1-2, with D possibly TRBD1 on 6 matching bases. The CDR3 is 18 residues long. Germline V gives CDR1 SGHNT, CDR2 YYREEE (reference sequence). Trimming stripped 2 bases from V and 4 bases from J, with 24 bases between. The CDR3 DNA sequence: TGTGCCAGCAGCTTTTACGCGGGGACATCCCTAATCCCCTATGGCTACACCTTC. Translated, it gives CASSFYAGTSLIPYGYTF.

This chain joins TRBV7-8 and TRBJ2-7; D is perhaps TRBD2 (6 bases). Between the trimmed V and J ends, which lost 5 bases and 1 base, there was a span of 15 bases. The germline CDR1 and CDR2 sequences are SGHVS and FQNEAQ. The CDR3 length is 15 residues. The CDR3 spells CASSPRGSGSYEQYF. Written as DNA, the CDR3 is TGTGCCAGCAGCCCCCGGGGAAGCGGGTCCTACGAGCAGTACTTC.

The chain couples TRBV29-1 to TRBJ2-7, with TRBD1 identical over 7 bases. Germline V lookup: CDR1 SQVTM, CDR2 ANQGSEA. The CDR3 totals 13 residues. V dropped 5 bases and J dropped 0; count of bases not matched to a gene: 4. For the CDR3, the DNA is TGCAGCGTTCGGACAGGCGACTCCTACGAGCAGTACTTC. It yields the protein CSVRTGDSYEQYF.

CDR3 DNA: TGTGCCAGCCGAGAGATGGGGAATTCACCCCTCCACTTT. Protein sequence: CASREMGNSPLHF. The V and J genes are TRBV5-4 and TRBJ1-6; no clear D gene. Per the germline V gene, CDR1 is SGHNT and CDR2 is YYREEE (reference sequence). Trimming shortened V by 7 bases and J by 7 bases, and 12 bases separated the two germline ends. This CDR3 comprises 13 residues.

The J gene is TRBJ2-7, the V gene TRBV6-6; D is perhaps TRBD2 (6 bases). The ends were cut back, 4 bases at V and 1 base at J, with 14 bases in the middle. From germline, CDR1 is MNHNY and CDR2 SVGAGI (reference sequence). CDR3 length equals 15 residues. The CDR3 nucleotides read TGTGCCAGCAGTTCGTCCCGGGACTCTTCCTACGAGCAGTACTTC. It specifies CASSSSRDSSYEQYF.

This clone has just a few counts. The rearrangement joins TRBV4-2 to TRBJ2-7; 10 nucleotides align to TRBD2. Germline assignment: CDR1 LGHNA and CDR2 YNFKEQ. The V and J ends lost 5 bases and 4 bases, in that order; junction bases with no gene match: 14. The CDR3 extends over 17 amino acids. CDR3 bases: TGTGCCAGCAGCTTGGGGCTAGCGGGAGATTCAGGATACGAGCAGTACTTC. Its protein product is CASSLGLAGDSGYEQYF.

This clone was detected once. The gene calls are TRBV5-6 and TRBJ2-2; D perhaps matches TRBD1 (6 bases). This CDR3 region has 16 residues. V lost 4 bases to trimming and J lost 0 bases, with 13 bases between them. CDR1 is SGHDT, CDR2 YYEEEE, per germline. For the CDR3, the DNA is TGTGCCAGCAGCATGTGGACAGAAGCGAACACCGGGGAGCTGTTTTTT. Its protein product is CASSMWTEANTGELFF. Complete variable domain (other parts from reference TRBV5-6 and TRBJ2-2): DAGVTQSPTHLIKTRGQQVTLRCSPKSGHDTVSWYQQALGQGPQFIFQYYEEEERQRGNFPDRFSGHQFPNYSSELNVNALLLGDSALYLCASSMWTEANTGELFFGEGSRLTVL.

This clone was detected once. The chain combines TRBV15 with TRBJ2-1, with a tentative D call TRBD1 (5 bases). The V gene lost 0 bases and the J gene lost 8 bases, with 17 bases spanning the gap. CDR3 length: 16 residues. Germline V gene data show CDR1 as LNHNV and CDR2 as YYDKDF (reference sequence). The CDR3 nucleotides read TGTGCCACCAGCAGAGATATAGGGGATTTGTGGGATGAGCAGTTCTTC. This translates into CATSRDIGDLWDEQFF.

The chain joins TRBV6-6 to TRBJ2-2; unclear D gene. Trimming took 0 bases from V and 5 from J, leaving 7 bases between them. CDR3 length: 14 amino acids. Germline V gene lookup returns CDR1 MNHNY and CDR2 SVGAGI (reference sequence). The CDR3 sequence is CASSYSLETGELFF. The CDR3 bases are TGTGCCAGCAGTTACTCGCTGGAGACCGGGGAGCTGTTTTTT.

CDR3 in amino acids: CASSLAGEDEKLFF. In DNA form, the CDR3 reads TGTGCCAGCAGCTTAGCAGGGGAAGACGAAAAACTGTTTTTT. The chain links TRBV7-9 to TRBJ1-4; perhaps TRBD1 as D (5 bases). V was trimmed by 0 bases and J by 8 bases, leaving 10 bases between them. The germline V gene has CDR1 SEHNR and CDR2 FQNEAQ (reference sequence). CDR3 length equals 14 residues.

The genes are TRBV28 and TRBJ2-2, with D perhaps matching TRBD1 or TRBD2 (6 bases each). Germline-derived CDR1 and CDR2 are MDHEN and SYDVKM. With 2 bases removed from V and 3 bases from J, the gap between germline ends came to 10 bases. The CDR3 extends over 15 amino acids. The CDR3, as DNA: TGTGCCAGCAGTTTACGCGGGACACACACCGGGGAGCTGTTTTTT. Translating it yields CASSLRGTHTGELFF.

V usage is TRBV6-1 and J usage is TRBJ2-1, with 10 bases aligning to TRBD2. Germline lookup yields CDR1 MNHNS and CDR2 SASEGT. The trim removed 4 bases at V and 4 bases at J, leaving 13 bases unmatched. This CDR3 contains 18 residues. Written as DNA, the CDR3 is TGTGCCAGCAGTGTCTCCGGGGTAGCGGGAGGCCCATACAATGAGCAGTTCTTC. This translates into CASSVSGVAGGPYNEQFF.

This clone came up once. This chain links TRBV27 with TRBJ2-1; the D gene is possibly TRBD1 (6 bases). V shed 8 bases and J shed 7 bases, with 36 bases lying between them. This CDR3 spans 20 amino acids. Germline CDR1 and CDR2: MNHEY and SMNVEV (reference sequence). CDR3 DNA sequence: TGTGCCAGCCGCCGTGGGGGCCCTCCCCTAGCCTACACAGGAGGAAATGAGCAGTTCTTC. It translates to CASRRGGPPLAYTGGNEQFF.

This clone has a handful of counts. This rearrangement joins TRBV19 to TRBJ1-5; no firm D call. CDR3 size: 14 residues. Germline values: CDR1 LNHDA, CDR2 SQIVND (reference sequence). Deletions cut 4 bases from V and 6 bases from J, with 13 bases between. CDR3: CASSTPVGFQPQHF. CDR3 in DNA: TGTGCCAGTAGTACCCCCGTGGGGTTTCAGCCCCAGCATTTT.